These 31 T cell receptor beta chains came from one sample sequenced in a study of vaccination effects on CD4 cells after COVID-19. Expansion with viral peptide pools was applied to antigen-specific CD4+ T cells by the ViraFEST assay prior to sequencing. Cells that had been cultured for 10 days were the source of isolated CD4+ T cells. Nobody among the vaccine recipients had prior SARS-CoV-2 infection (nucleocapsid antibodies were negative). These receptors' antigens are unknown. This table comes from immunoSEQ multiplex PCR, and its TCRdb copy is limited to in-frame clones, with some not included. Here the sample spans fewer than 70,000 clones, roughly 80% being singletons. The material was CD4+ T cells from PBMCs cultured with SARS-CoV-2 spike peptides, obtained before COVID-19 vaccination. The receptors derive from a human donor who received a COVID-19 vaccine.

The V and J genes are TRBV6-5 and TRBJ2-2, with a possible D match to TRBD1 (5 bases). Per the germline V gene, CDR1 is MNHEY and CDR2 is SVGAGI. V lost 7 bases and J lost 2, with 14 bases in between. The CDR3 runs to 15 residues. This CDR3 reads CASKLTEKNTGELFF. In DNA, the CDR3 is TGTGCCAGCAAGCTGACAGAAAAAAACACCGGGGAGCTGTTTTTT.

The chain couples TRBV4-1 to TRBJ1-5, with 9 bases lining up with TRBD1. J gave up 7 bases and V 0 bases, and 7 bases lay outside the gene matches. The germline CDR1 and CDR2 sequences are MGHRA and YSYEKL. The CDR3 extends over 16 amino acids. The CDR3 sequence is CASSQDYRGQGQPQHF. In nucleotides, the CDR3 is TGCGCCAGCAGCCAAGACTACAGGGGGCAGGGACAGCCCCAGCATTTT.

This clone was counted between two and nine times. The chain is built from TRBV15 and TRBJ2-3; D ambiguous. Germline CDR1 LNHNV, CDR2 YYDKDF (reference sequence). The CDR3 has 14 residues. V lost 0 bases to trimming and J lost 4 bases, with 8 bases between them. CDR3 in amino acids: CATSRDLRADTQYF. CDR3 nucleotides: TGTGCCACCAGCAGAGATCTCCGGGCAGATACGCAGTATTTT.

The rearrangement uses TRBV5-1 and TRBJ1-1, with TRBD1 identical over 8 bases. Unmatched junction bases numbered 3, after V lost 4 bases and J lost 1 base. Germline CDR1 reads SGHRS; CDR2 reads YFSETQ. The CDR3 has 14 amino acids. The CDR3 protein is CASSQGTGNTEAFF. CDR3 in DNA: TGCGCCAGCAGCCAGGGGACAGGGAACACTGAAGCTTTCTTT.

The chain employs TRBV5-1 and TRBJ2-2; a possible D gene is TRBD1 (5 bases). Per the germline V gene, CDR1 is SGHRS and CDR2 is YFSETQ. The CDR3 has 15 amino acids. Trimming shortened V by 1 base and J by 2 bases, and 9 bases separated the two germline ends. The CDR3 DNA is TGCGCCAGCAGCTTGTACGACAGAAACACCGGGGAGCTGTTTTTT. Translated: CASSLYDRNTGELFF.

This chain's CDR3 is CASSLKGLTGELFF. CDR3 coding DNA: TGTGCCAGCAGCTTAAAGGGCCTGACCGGGGAGCTGTTTTTT. The V call is TRBV7-3, the J call TRBJ2-2; D is undetermined. This CDR3 has 14 amino acids. The germline gives CDR1 SGHTA, CDR2 FQGTGA. Trimming cost V 1 base and J 5 bases, with 8 bases left between them.

The chain uses TRBV7-8 and TRBJ2-5; D is undetermined. Germline values: CDR1 SGHVS, CDR2 FQNEAQ. This CDR3 comprises 15 residues. V gave up 2 bases and J gave up 5 bases, with 15 bases separating them. DNA of the CDR3: TGTGCCAGCAGCTTAATCCGGGTAGGGCGGGAGACCCAGTACTTC. Translated: CASSLIRVGRETQYF.

This chain links TRBV5-1 with TRBJ2-1, with D perhaps matching TRBD2 (6 bases). Germline assignment: CDR1 SGHRS and CDR2 YFSETQ. V was shortened by 5 bases and J by 2 bases, with 17 bases between the two germline ends. The CDR3 loop spans 16 amino acids. The CDR3 DNA reads as TGCGCCAGCAGTCTACCCGGGACTTCCCCCTACAATGAGCAGTTCTTC. Translation gives CASSLPGTSPYNEQFF.

V and J are TRBV28 and TRBJ1-1, with D perhaps TRBD1 (6 bases). The V gene's germline CDR1 is MDHEN and CDR2 SYDVKM. The CDR3 covers 15 residues. The V end was cut by 1 base, the J end by 6 bases, with 15 bases between. The CDR3 region is CASSLSGTGYPEAFF. Written as DNA, the CDR3 is TGTGCCAGCAGTTTATCTGGCACAGGGTACCCTGAAGCTTTCTTT.

The CDR3 protein is CASSLGRTEQETQYF. Written as DNA, the CDR3 is TGTGCCAGCAGCCTAGGACGGACGGAACAAGAGACCCAGTACTTC. The V and J genes are TRBV7-9 and TRBJ2-5; no clear D. CDR1 is SEHNR and CDR2 is FQNEAQ in the germline V gene (reference sequence). V lost 5 bases and J 2 bases, leaving 15 bases between the germline ends. The length of the CDR3 is 15 residues.

The rearrangement joins TRBV28 to TRBJ2-3; TRBD2 agrees at 14 bases. Germline V gives CDR1 MDHEN, CDR2 SYDVKM. V trimming: 4 bases; J trimming: 11 bases; junction bases outside the gene matches: 11. CDR3 length: 16 residues. CDR3 in DNA: TGTGCCAGCAGTTCGACGACTAGCGGGGGGGGATTTAGGCAGTATTTT. It encodes CASSSTTSGGGFRQYF.

The chain combines TRBV2 with TRBJ2-1; D is unclear. The germline V gene has CDR1 SNHLY and CDR2 FYNNEI. The V end was cut by 4 bases, the J end by 3 bases, with 7 bases between. CDR3 size: 13 residues. CDR3 protein: CASSAQSYNEQFF. In nucleotides, the CDR3 is TGTGCCAGCAGTGCCCAGAGCTACAATGAGCAGTTCTTC.

The chain carries TRBV5-1 and TRBJ2-1; no clear D gene. The V gene lost 4 bases and the J gene lost 2 bases, with 10 bases spanning the gap. CDR1 SGHRS and CDR2 YFSETQ come from the germline V gene. The CDR3 is made up of 14 amino acids. DNA of the CDR3: TGCGCCAGCAGCCCAGTGGGGACCTACAATGAGCAGTTCTTC. Its protein is CASSPVGTYNEQFF.

The CDR3 region is CASSFVLGLYNEQFF. The CDR3, as DNA: TGTGCCAGCAGCTTTGTTCTAGGACTCTACAATGAGCAGTTCTTC. The rearrangement uses TRBV5-8 and TRBJ2-1, with D perhaps matching TRBD2 (5 bases). V shed 2 bases and J shed 3 bases, with 12 bases lying between them. Looked up from germline, CDR1 is SGHTS and CDR2 is YDEGEE. The CDR3 consists of 15 residues.

The rearrangement joins TRBV5-1 to TRBJ1-1, with 9 bases aligning to TRBD1. This CDR3 comprises 13 residues. The ends lost 2 bases at V and 5 bases at J; junction bases unmatched: 1. The germline V gene encodes CDR1 SGHRS and CDR2 YFSETQ. The CDR3 coding sequence is TGCGCCAGCAGCTTCGACAGGGGGACTGAAGCTTTCTTT. Translated: CASSFDRGTEAFF.

This chain connects TRBV3-1 (or the pseudogene TRBV3-2) to TRBJ1-3; D perhaps matches TRBD1 (6 bases). Germline assignment: CDR1 LGHDT and CDR2 YNNKEL (reference sequence). Deletions cut 4 bases from V and 4 bases from J, with 8 bases between. The CDR3 totals 13 residues. The chain's CDR3 is CASSLDRGNTIYF. The DNA for the CDR3 is TGTGCCAGCAGCCTCGACAGGGGAAACACCATATATTTT.

V usage is TRBV19 and J usage is TRBJ1-5; D is unclear. Germline CDR1 LNHDA, CDR2 SQIVND (reference sequence). Trimming removed 5 bases at V and 0 bases at J, with 8 bases between. The CDR3 loop spans 14 amino acids. The CDR3 coding sequence is TGTGCCAGTAGTGACGGAAATAGCAATCAGCCCCAGCATTTT. Residues: CASSDGNSNQPQHF.

The genes are TRBV6-2 or TRBV6-3 and TRBJ2-7, with D tentatively TRBD2 (5 bases). This CDR3 contains 20 residues. Germline V gene data show CDR1 as MNHEY and CDR2 as SVGEGT. V lost 5 bases to trimming and J lost 9 bases, with 38 bases between them. In nucleotides, the CDR3 is TGTGCCAGCAGTCCCCGCACCCGCTCAGATATAGGTCGGCTCCCCGGAGGGCAGTACGTC. It codes for CASSPRTRSDIGRLPGGQYV.

V usage is TRBV15 and J usage is TRBJ2-2; 7 bases are shared with TRBD1. The J segment lost 3 bases and the V segment lost 1 base, leaving 8 bases of the junction unmatched. Germline values: CDR1 LNHNV, CDR2 YYDKDF (reference sequence). The CDR3 contains 17 residues. In nucleotides, the CDR3 is TGTGCCACCAGCAGAGCGAGGACAGGAAGGGACACCGGGGAGCTGTTTTTT. It specifies CATSRARTGRDTGELFF.

In DNA, the CDR3 is TGCGCCAGCAGCCCAGGGGGGGAGACCCAGTACTTC. Its protein is CASSPGGETQYF. V and J are TRBV5-1 and TRBJ2-5, with TRBD1 as a possible D gene (7 bases). This CDR3 is 12 amino acids long. Germline CDR1 and CDR2: SGHRS and YFSETQ. Deletions cut 4 bases from V and 5 bases from J, with 9 bases between.

The rearrangement uses TRBV18 and TRBJ1-1; possible D gene TRBD1, 5 bases. V lost 3 bases, J lost 5 bases, and 13 bases lay in between. This CDR3 spans 14 amino acids. Per the germline V gene, CDR1 is KGHSH and CDR2 is LQKENI. The CDR3 bases are TGTGCCAGCTCACCCACCGGGGGAGGGACTGAAGCTTTCTTT. Translated, it gives CASSPTGGGTEAFF.

The chain combines TRBV18 with TRBJ1-3, with unresolved D. CDR3 size: 15 residues. V was shortened by 3 bases and J by 6 bases, with 15 bases between the two germline ends. Germline loops: CDR1 KGHSH, CDR2 LQKENI. CDR3 residues: CASSPVWRESNTIYF. CDR3 nucleotides: TGTGCCAGCTCACCGGTATGGAGGGAGTCAAACACCATATATTTT.

The chain couples TRBV7-4 to TRBJ1-2; 8 bases match TRBD1. The CDR3 totals 15 residues. From germline, CDR1 is SGHVT and CDR2 SQSDAQ. J gave up 5 bases and V 6 bases, and 11 bases lay outside the gene matches. The CDR3 bases are TGTGCCAGCAGTTATTCCGGGACAGGTAATTATGGCTACACCTTC. This codes for CASSYSGTGNYGYTF.

This chain joins TRBV7-2 and TRBJ2-5, with D possibly matching TRBD1 (6 bases). Germline assignment: CDR1 SGHTA and CDR2 FQGNSA. V lost 5 bases and J lost 3, with 13 bases in between. CDR3 length: 14 amino acids. The CDR3 is CASSRHRQEETQYF. CDR3 in DNA: TGTGCCAGCAGCCGCCACCGACAGGAAGAGACCCAGTACTTC.

The J gene is TRBJ1-2, the V gene TRBV18; the D gene is possibly TRBD1 (6 bases). CDR1 and CDR2 from the germline V gene are KGHSH and LQKENI. This CDR3 is built from 14 residues. V was cut by 0 bases and J by 6 bases, with 11 bases left in between. This CDR3 is CASSPPRTVDGYTF. Written as DNA, the CDR3 is TGTGCCAGCTCACCACCTCGGACAGTTGATGGCTACACCTTC.

The chain couples TRBV29-1 to TRBJ2-1, with 8 bases identical to TRBD2. Germline values: CDR1 SQVTM, CDR2 ANQGSEA. The CDR3 runs to 13 residues. V lost 7 bases and J lost 8; bases outside the gene matches: 10. In nucleotides, the CDR3 is TGCAGCGCCACGGCGGGGGGCTTGGATGAGCAGTTCTTC. Amino acid sequence: CSATAGGLDEQFF.

The chain has TRBV6-6 and TRBJ2-2; D unresolved. Germline assignment: CDR1 MNHNY and CDR2 SVGAGI (reference sequence). V was shortened by 0 bases and J by 4 bases, with 6 bases between the two germline ends. This CDR3 has 14 amino acids. The CDR3 sequence is CASSYSTITGELFF. CDR3 bases: TGTGCCAGCAGTTACTCGACGATCACCGGGGAGCTGTTTTTT.

V and J are TRBV28 and TRBJ1-2, with D possibly being TRBD1 (5 bases). CDR1 and CDR2 (germline): MDHEN, SYDVKM. V lost 8 bases and J 8 bases, leaving 15 bases between the germline ends. The CDR3 contains 12 residues. CDR3 amino acids: CASGSGAGGYTF. As DNA, the CDR3 is TGTGCCAGCGGATCTGGGGCGGGCGGCTACACCTTC.

This chain connects TRBV2 to TRBJ1-6; D possibly corresponds to TRBD1 (5 bases). CDR3 length: 14 amino acids. The V end was cut by 4 bases, the J end by 8 bases, with 12 bases between. Looked up from germline, CDR1 is SNHLY and CDR2 is FYNNEI. This CDR3 reads CASSGTPGHSPLHF. CDR3 DNA sequence: TGTGCCAGCAGTGGGACACCTGGCCATTCACCCCTCCACTTT.

V usage is TRBV10-1 and J usage is TRBJ2-5; D assignment may be TRBD1 or TRBD2 (5 bases each). From germline, CDR1 is WNHNN and CDR2 SYGVQD (reference sequence). Trimming left V 4 bases short and J 4 bases short, with 10 bases between. This CDR3 region has 13 residues. In DNA, the CDR3 is TGCGCCAGCAGTGGGTCGAGGGGAGAGACCCAGTACTTC. Residues: CASSGSRGETQYF.

This chain joins TRBV12-3 or TRBV12-4 and TRBJ2-1; no firm D call. Between the trimmed V and J ends, which lost 6 bases and 6 bases, there was a span of 3 bases. The CDR3 extends over 10 amino acids. The CDR3 DNA is TGTGCCAGCAGCTCCAATGAGCAGTTCTTC. Protein sequence: CASSSNEQFF.